Each of the 8 T cell receptor beta chains below was sequenced from the same sample in a study of blood T cell repertoires in COVID-19. Profiled with immunoSEQ multiplex PCR; TCRdb holds only in-frame clones, not every one. The profile covers around 40,000 clones, with approximately 91% appearing a single time and approximately 21% taken by the ten largest. The sequencing input was peripheral blood. The receptor set was obtained from a man aged 50-60 years with active COVID-19.

The CDR3 region is CASSVEGGGEWADTQYF. As DNA, the CDR3 is TGTGCCAGCAGCGTAGAGGGTGGGGGCGAGTGGGCAGATACGCAGTATTTT. V usage is TRBV9 and J usage is TRBJ2-3; D might be TRBD1 (6 bases). The ends were cut back, 0 bases at V and 4 bases at J, with 18 bases in the middle. Germline V gene data show CDR1 as SGDLS and CDR2 as YYNGEE. This CDR3 contains 17 residues.

The gene calls are TRBV7-6 and TRBJ1-6, with 7 bases identical to TRBD1. The germline V gene encodes CDR1 SGHVS and CDR2 FNYEAQ. The CDR3 contains 17 residues. The ends lost 4 bases at V and 9 bases at J; junction bases unmatched: 15. The CDR3 region is CASSSTMKTGFFSPLHF. Written as DNA, the CDR3 is TGTGCCAGCAGCTCAACAATGAAGACAGGGTTTTTTTCACCCCTCCACTTT.

The J gene is TRBJ2-1, the V gene TRBV19, with 8 positions matching TRBD2. The germline gives CDR1 LNHDA, CDR2 SQIVND (reference sequence). V gave up 1 base and J gave up 2 bases; unmatched junction bases: 1. This CDR3 has 15 amino acids. The CDR3 coding sequence is TGTGCCAGTAGTATAGGTAGCGGGACCTACAATGAGCAGTTCTTC. Amino acid sequence: CASSIGSGTYNEQFF.

The rearrangement joins TRBV29-1 to TRBJ2-7; possibly TRBD2 for D (6 bases). The CDR3 length is 12 residues. The germline V gene has CDR1 SQVTM and CDR2 ANQGSEA. V lost 4 bases to trimming and J lost 7 bases, with 14 bases between them. The CDR3 region has the DNA TGCAGCGTTGGCCAGCGGGCGCTTGAGCAGTACTTC. It yields the protein CSVGQRALEQYF.

The chain combines TRBV6-1 with TRBJ1-4; D unclear. The CDR3 has 13 residues. CDR1 is MNHNS and CDR2 is SASEGT in the germline V gene. Between the trimmed V and J ends, which lost 3 bases and 5 bases, there was a span of 7 bases. This CDR3 reads CASSEAGNEKLFF. CDR3 nucleotide sequence: TGTGCCAGCAGTGAGGCGGGAAATGAAAAACTGTTTTTT.

The chain carries TRBV19 and TRBJ1-2; 10 positions match TRBD1. Germline CDR1 LNHDA, CDR2 SQIVND (reference sequence). V gave up 7 bases and J gave up 4 bases; unmatched junction bases: 15. The CDR3 is 17 amino acids. CDR3 sequence: CASTDGDRGYFGYGYTF. The CDR3 region has the DNA TGTGCCAGTACTGACGGGGACAGGGGATACTTCGGCTATGGCTACACCTTC. The full variable domain, in which reference TRBV19 and TRBJ1-2 provide the parts outside the CDR3, is DGGITQSPKYLFRKEGQNVTLSCEQNLNHDAMYWYRQDPGQGLRLIYYSQIVNDFQKGDIAEGYSVSREKKESFPLTVTSAQKNPTAFYLCASTDGDRGYFGYGYTFGSGTRLTVV.

The genes are TRBV5-1 and TRBJ2-5, with a weak D call TRBD1 (6 bases). Germline assignment: CDR1 SGHRS and CDR2 YFSETQ. V dropped 0 bases and J dropped 3 bases, with 9 bases sitting between them. The CDR3 runs to 14 residues. CDR3 in amino acids: CASSLGQVEETQYF. The CDR3, as DNA: TGCGCCAGCAGCTTGGGACAGGTCGAAGAGACCCAGTACTTC.

This chain's CDR3 is CASSDPGGSSYEQYF. The CDR3 DNA reads as TGTGCCAGCAGTGACCCAGGGGGTAGCTCCTACGAGCAGTACTTC. J is TRBJ2-7 and V is TRBV2; 7 nucleotides agree with TRBD1. Germline loops: CDR1 SNHLY, CDR2 FYNNEI. The CDR3 covers 15 residues. J lost 0 bases, V lost 3 bases, and 5 bases had no gene match. Full variable domain (remainder filled in from reference TRBV2 and TRBJ2-7): EPEVTQTPSHQVTQMGQEVILRCVPISNHLYFYWYRQILGQKVEFLVSFYNNEISEKSEIFDDQFSVERPDGSNFTLKIRSTKLEDSAMYFCASSDPGGSSYEQYFGPGTRLTVT.